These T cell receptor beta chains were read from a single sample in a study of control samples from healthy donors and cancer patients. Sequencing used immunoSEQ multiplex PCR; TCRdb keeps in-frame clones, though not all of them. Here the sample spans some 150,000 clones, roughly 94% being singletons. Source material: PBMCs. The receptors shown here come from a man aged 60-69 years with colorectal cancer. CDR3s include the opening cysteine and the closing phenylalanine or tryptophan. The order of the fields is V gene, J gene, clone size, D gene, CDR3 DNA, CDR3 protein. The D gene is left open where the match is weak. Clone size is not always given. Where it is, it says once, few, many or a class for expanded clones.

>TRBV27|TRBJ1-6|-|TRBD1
TGTGCCAGCAGTTCCGACAGGGGAAATTCACCCCTCCACTTT
CASSSDRGNSPLHF
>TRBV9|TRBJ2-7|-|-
TGTGCCAGCAGCGTAGCTGGGGGGCCGTCGTTGGAGCAGTACTTC
CASSVAGGPSLEQYF
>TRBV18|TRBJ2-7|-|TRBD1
TGTGCCAGCTCACCACCGGGAGGACAGGGGGCACGATACGAGCAGTACTTC
CASSPPGGQGARYEQYF
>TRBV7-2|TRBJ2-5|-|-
TGTGCCAGCAGCTCCCCGACTCTAGAGACCCAGTACTTC
CASSSPTLETQYF
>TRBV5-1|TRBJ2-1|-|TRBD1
TGCGCCAGCAGCTTGGGACAGGGGCAAGGCAATGAGCAGTTCTTC
CASSLGQGQGNEQFF
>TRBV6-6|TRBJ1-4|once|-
TGTGCCGCGCGGGCAGCGAATAATGAAAAACTGTTTTTT
CAARAANNEKLFF
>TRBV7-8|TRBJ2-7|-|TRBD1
TGTGCCAGCAGCAGCCGACAGGGTGTCCACGAGCAGTACTTC
CASSSRQGVHEQYF
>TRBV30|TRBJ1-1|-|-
TGTGCCTGGAGTATATTCAGGGCTATGGACACTGAAGCTTTCTTT
CAWSIFRAMDTEAFF
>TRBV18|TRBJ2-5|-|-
TGTGCCAGCTCGCGCCTCGGGGGGCCCCAAGAGACCCAGTACTTC
CASSRLGGPQETQYF
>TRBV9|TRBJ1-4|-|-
TGTGCCAGCAGCGCTGGGGGTTGGAATGAAAAACTGTTTTTT
CASSAGGWNEKLFF
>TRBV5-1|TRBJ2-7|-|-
TGCGCCAGCAGCGCCACAGCGGGCCCGACCTACGAGCAGTACTTC
CASSATAGPTYEQYF
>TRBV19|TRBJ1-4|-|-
TGTGCCAGTAGTATAGGAATTGCCGGGTCTAATGAAAAACTGTTTTTT
CASSIGIAGSNEKLFF
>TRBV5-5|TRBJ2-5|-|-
TGTGCCAGCAGCTTCGGGACATACCAAGAGACCCAGTACTTC
CASSFGTYQETQYF
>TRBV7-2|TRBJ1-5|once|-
TGTGCCAGCAGCTTAACGACAAGGATGGGGCCCCAGCATTTT
CASSLTTRMGPQHF
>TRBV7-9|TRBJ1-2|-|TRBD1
TGTGCCAGCAGTCAACGGGACAGCAACTATGGCTACACCTTC
CASSQRDSNYGYTF
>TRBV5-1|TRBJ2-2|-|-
TGCGCCAGCAGCATGGGGAATACGAACACCGGGGAGCTGTTTTTT
CASSMGNTNTGELFF
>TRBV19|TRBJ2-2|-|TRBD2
TGTGCCAGTAGGAGAACTAGACTAGCGGGGGAGAACACCGGGGAGCTGTTTTTT
CASRRTRLAGENTGELFF
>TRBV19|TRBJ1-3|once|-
TGTGCCAGTAGTGACAGCTCTGGAAACACCATATATTTT
CASSDSSGNTIYF
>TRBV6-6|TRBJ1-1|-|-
TGTGCCAGCAGTTACCCACAGGGTGAAGCTTTCTTT
CASSYPQGEAFF
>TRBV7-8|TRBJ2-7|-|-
TGTGCCAGCAGCTTAGAAACAGTACACTACGAGCAGTACTTC
CASSLETVHYEQYF
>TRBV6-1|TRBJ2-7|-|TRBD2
TGTGCCAGCAGTGAAGAGGGAGGGCCAGGTTCCTACGAGCAGTACTTC
CASSEEGGPGSYEQYF